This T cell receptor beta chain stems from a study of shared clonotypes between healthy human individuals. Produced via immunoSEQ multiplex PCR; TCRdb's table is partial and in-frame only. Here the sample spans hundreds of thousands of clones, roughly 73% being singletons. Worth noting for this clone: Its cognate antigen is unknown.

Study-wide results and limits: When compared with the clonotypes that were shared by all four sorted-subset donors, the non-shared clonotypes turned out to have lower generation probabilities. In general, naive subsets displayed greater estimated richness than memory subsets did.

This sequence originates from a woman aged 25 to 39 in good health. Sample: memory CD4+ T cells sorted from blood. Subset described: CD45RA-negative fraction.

The CDR3 DNA follows: TGTGCCAGCAGCGTAGGCAAAGTTAAAACTGGCTACACCTTC. It yields the protein CASSVGKVKTGYTF. The gene calls are TRBV9 and TRBJ1-2; no definite D call. This CDR3 has 14 amino acids. The V and J ends lost 0 bases and 7 bases respectively, with 13 bases between them. Germline V gene data show CDR1 as SGDLS and CDR2 as YYNGEE.